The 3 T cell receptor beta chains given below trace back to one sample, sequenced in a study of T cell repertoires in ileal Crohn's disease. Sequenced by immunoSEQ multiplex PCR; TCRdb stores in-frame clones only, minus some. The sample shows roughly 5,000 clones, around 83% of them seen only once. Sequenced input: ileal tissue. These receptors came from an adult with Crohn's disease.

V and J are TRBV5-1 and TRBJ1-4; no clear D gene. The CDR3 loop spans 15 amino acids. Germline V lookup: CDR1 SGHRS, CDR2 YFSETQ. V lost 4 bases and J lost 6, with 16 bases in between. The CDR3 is CASSPGGVGYEKLFF. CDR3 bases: TGCGCCAGCAGCCCCGGAGGAGTGGGTTATGAAAAACTGTTTTTT.

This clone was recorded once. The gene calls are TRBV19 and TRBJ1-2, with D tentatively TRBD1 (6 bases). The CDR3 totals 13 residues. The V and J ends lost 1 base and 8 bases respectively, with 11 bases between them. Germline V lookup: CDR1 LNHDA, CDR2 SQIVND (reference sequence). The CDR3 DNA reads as TGTGCCAGTAGTATAGCAGGGGTGAGCGGCTACACCTTC. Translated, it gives CASSIAGVSGYTF. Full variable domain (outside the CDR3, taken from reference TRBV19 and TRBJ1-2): DGGITQSPKYLFRKEGQNVTLSCEQNLNHDAMYWYRQDPGQGLRLIYYSQIVNDFQKGDIAEGYSVSREKKESFPLTVTSAQKNPTAFYLCASSIAGVSGYTFGSGTRLTVV.

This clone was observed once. The CDR3 region has the DNA TGTGCCAGCAGCTTAATGCTAGCGAGAAACGAGCAGTACTTC. It translates to CASSLMLARNEQYF. V gene TRBV7-2 combines with J gene TRBJ2-7; D possibly corresponds to TRBD2 (6 bases). Deletions cut 2 bases from V and 5 bases from J, with 13 bases between. The CDR3 loop spans 14 amino acids. The germline V gene encodes CDR1 SGHTA and CDR2 FQGNSA.